This T cell receptor (beta chain) was documented in a study of blood T cell repertoires in COVID-19. Study background: The United States, Italy and Spain supplied acute and convalescent COVID-19 samples. PBMCs, B-cell-depleted T cells, or T cells were the source of the cDNA or gDNA that made up the material.

As originally analysed: It was from reference gene primer amplification that nucleated cell counts were estimated. Assay: immunoSEQ multiplex PCR; the TCRdb copy retains only in-frame clones and omits some. V, J and clone size reflect that table, while D and trimming were determined from the DNA. The data contain approximately 240,000 clones, 70% to 90% of them singletons. The CDR3 runs to 16 residues. CDR1 and CDR2 from the germline V gene are SGHNT and YYREEE (reference sequence). Losses at the gene ends were 5 bases for V and 1 base for J; bases not matched to a gene: 6. Material: peripheral blood. The V and J genes are TRBV5-4 and TRBJ2-1, with 10 bases fitting TRBD2. The sequence was obtained from a woman aged 25 to 39 who had recovered from COVID-19. This CDR3 is CASSPSGGASYNEQFF. For the CDR3, the DNA is TGTGCCAGCAGTCCAAGCGGGGGGGCTTCCTACAATGAGCAGTTCTTC.